The rows below give T cell receptor beta chains drawn from one sample of a study of cytomegalovirus exposure and HLA in healthy donors. Sequencing was performed with immunoSEQ multiplex PCR; in TCRdb, only in-frame clones are kept and a portion is missing. The profile shows more than 85,000 clones, under 80% of them singletons. Sequences were obtained from PBMCs. Receptors were obtained from a woman aged 45 to 65 in good health and CMV-seropositive. Each CDR3 is given with its conserved first and last residue. Each record gives: V gene, D gene, clone size, J gene, CDR3 protein, CDR3 DNA. The D gene is left open where the match is weak. Some rows mark clone size as missing; the rest say once, few, many or name a class of expanded clone.

TRBV10-3	TRBD1	-	TRBJ1-2	CAISERPRQGSDGYTF	TGTGCCATCAGTGAGCGACCTAGACAGGGCTCCGATGGCTACACCTTC
TRBV6-6	TRBD1	-	TRBJ2-1	CASTDRGRVNEQFF	TGTGCCAGCACCGACAGGGGGCGGGTCAATGAGCAGTTCTTC
TRBV21-1	-	-	TRBJ2-2	CASSYLAGENTGELFF	TGTGCCAGCAGCTACCTAGCGGGGGAGAACACCGGGGAGCTGTTTTTT
TRBV5-4	TRBD2	once	TRBJ2-7	CASSPDLAGVSYEQYF	TGTGCCAGCAGCCCCGATCTAGCGGGAGTCTCCTACGAGCAGTACTTC
TRBV10-2	-	few	TRBJ2-7	CASSEGRTYEQYF	TGCGCCAGCAGTGAGGGGAGGACCTACGAGCAGTACTTC
TRBV7-2	-	-	TRBJ1-1	CASSLPNMNTEAFF	TGTGCCAGCAGCTTACCCAACATGAACACTGAAGCTTTCTTT
TRBV29-1	TRBD1	once	TRBJ2-7	CSVAQGATYEQYF	TGCAGCGTTGCTCAGGGGGCCACCTACGAGCAGTACTTC
TRBV6-5	-	-	TRBJ2-1	CASSYDGTYNEQFF	TGTGCCAGCAGTTACGATGGGACTTACAATGAGCAGTTCTTC
TRBV10-1	TRBD1	-	TRBJ2-7	CASSGGDRALYEQYF	TGCGCCAGCAGTGGGGGGGACAGGGCCCTCTACGAGCAGTACTTC
TRBV6-5	-	few	TRBJ2-7	CASSPAGSTYEQYF	TGTGCCAGCAGTCCCGCAGGGTCGACCTACGAGCAGTACTTC
TRBV13	TRBD2	-	TRBJ2-3	CASSLGAERGGDTQYF	TGTGCCAGCAGCTTAGGGGCTGAGCGGGGGGGAGATACGCAGTATTTT
TRBV4-3	TRBD2	-	TRBJ2-7	CASSQDSGPYEQYF	TGCGCCAGCAGCCAAGATAGCGGGCCCTACGAGCAGTACTTC
TRBV25-1	TRBD1	-	TRBJ2-1	CASRPDRASYNEQFF	TGTGCCAGCAGACCCGACAGGGCCTCCTACAATGAGCAGTTCTTC
TRBV19	-	-	TRBJ2-1	CASSIDWTRLYNEQFF	TGTGCCAGTAGTATAGATTGGACACGGCTCTACAATGAGCAGTTCTTC
TRBV6-6	TRBD2	few	TRBJ2-7	CASRGGDFYSYEQYF	TGTGCCAGCAGGGGGGGGGACTTCTACTCCTACGAGCAGTACTTC
TRBV6-5	TRBD1	-	TRBJ2-7	CASSKGTGGGHEQYF	TGTGCCAGCAGTAAAGGGACAGGGGGAGGCCACGAGCAGTACTTC
TRBV27	-	few	TRBJ2-1	CATQSVAVSDEQFF	TGTGCCACCCAATCAGTGGCGGTGAGTGATGAGCAGTTCTTC
TRBV7-2	TRBD2	-	TRBJ2-1	CASSSGLAAYNEQFF	TGTGCCAGCAGCTCGGGACTAGCGGCCTACAATGAGCAGTTCTTC